One sample yielded the 20 T cell receptor beta chains listed below, sequenced in a study. MiXCR, run by TCRdb on the 5' RACE reads, gives a single entry per CDR3 protein. This table has roughly 50,000 distinct CDR3 sequences, approximately 17% appearing once. What was sequenced was naive CD4+ T cells sorted from blood. Indicated subset: naive CD4+ T cells, CD4+CD45RA+CD25-. The receptor set was obtained from a female donor with breast cancer.

The chain employs TRBV5-1 and TRBJ2-7; 12 nucleotides align to TRBD2. Germline V gene data show CDR1 as SGHRS and CDR2 as YFSETQ. The trim removed 2 bases at V and 5 bases at J, leaving 8 bases unmatched. This CDR3 is built from 16 residues. DNA of the CDR3: TGCGCCAGCAGCTTTGATGCGGGACTAGCGGGTAACGAGCAGTACTTC. Protein product: CASSFDAGLAGNEQYF.

This clonotype was counted at least ten times. J is TRBJ1-2 and V is TRBV4-3; TRBD1 agrees at 7 bases. From germline, CDR1 is LGHNA and CDR2 YSLEER. J was trimmed by 8 bases and V by 2 bases; bases with no gene match: 5. CDR3 size: 13 residues. In nucleotides, the CDR3 is TGCGCCAGCAGCCAACGGGACAGTCGGGGCTACACCTTC. It translates to CASSQRDSRGYTF.

About this clonotype itself: A read error is possible here, since a much larger clone lies one base away. This chain connects TRBV6-1 to TRBJ1-2; D unclear. Trimming shortened V by 3 bases and J by 12 bases, and 17 bases separated the two germline ends. CDR3 length equals 13 residues. Per the germline V gene, CDR1 is MNHNS and CDR2 is SASEGT. CDR3: CASSETEVGGHTF. CDR3 coding DNA: TGTGCCAGCAGTGAGACTGAGGTGGGCGGCCACACCTTC.

This clonotype was picked up many times. The chain carries TRBV10-3 and TRBJ2-3, with D unclear. V was clipped by 3 bases and J by 7 bases, with 8 bases between them. This CDR3 has 12 amino acids. Germline assignment: CDR1 ENHRY and CDR2 SYGVKD. DNA of the CDR3: TGTGCCATCAGTGACCCGCGGAATACGCAGTATTTT. Encoded protein: CAISDPRNTQYF.

The table lists this clonotype with a few counts. The gene calls are TRBV7-8 and TRBJ2-3, with TRBD2 as a possible D gene (6 bases). V gave up 5 bases and J gave up 0 bases, with 12 bases separating them. Germline V gene sequence: CDR1 SGHVS, CDR2 FQNEAQ. This CDR3 comprises 15 residues. The CDR3 coding sequence is TGTGCCAGCAGCCCCGCGGGACGTAGCACAGATACGCAGTATTTT. It specifies CASSPAGRSTDTQYF.

The chain uses TRBV9 and TRBJ2-1; D ambiguous. The CDR3 covers 15 residues. V shed 3 bases and J shed 5 bases, with 15 bases lying between them. Germline V lookup: CDR1 SGDLS, CDR2 YYNGEE. DNA of the CDR3: TGTGCCAGCAGCGATCCGCTCCAGGTCAACAATGAGCAGTTCTTC. It translates to CASSDPLQVNNEQFF. The variable domain in full, with the rest retrieved from reference TRBV9 and TRBJ2-1, is DSGVTQTPKHLITATGQRVTLRCSPRSGDLSVYWYQQSLDQGLQFLIQYYNGEERAKGNILERFSAQQFPDLHSELNLSSLELGDSALYFCASSDPLQVNNEQFFGPGTRLTVL.

The V gene is TRBV18, the J gene TRBJ2-7; the D gene is possibly TRBD1 (5 bases). V was trimmed by 6 bases and J by 4 bases, leaving 16 bases between them. CDR1 is KGHSH, CDR2 LQKENI, per germline. The CDR3 consists of 14 residues. This CDR3 reads CASSSQGTPYEQYF. The CDR3 bases are TGTGCCAGCTCGTCGCAGGGTACGCCTTACGAGCAGTACTTC.

The chain links TRBV5-1 to TRBJ2-2; 7 nucleotides align to TRBD2. The CDR3 consists of 14 residues. Germline values: CDR1 SGHRS, CDR2 YFSETQ. The junction had 4 bases not matched to a gene; V was cut back by 4 bases and J by 4 bases. The CDR3 is CASSQRDGTGELFF. The CDR3 nucleotides are TGCGCCAGCAGCCAGCGGGATGGCACCGGGGAGCTGTTTTTT.

This clonotype was detected many times. V usage is TRBV12-3 or TRBV12-4 and J usage is TRBJ2-1; 10 positions match TRBD1. The CDR3 spans 14 residues. V was pared by 6 bases and J by 9 bases, with 8 bases of the junction left unmatched. The CDR3 protein is CASSPTGGQGEQFF. The CDR3 nucleotides are TGTGCCAGCAGCCCGACAGGGGGCCAAGGTGAGCAGTTCTTC.

This clonotype was picked up a small number of times. The chain couples TRBV30 to TRBJ2-7; D is ambiguous. The germline CDR1 and CDR2 sequences are GTSNPN and SVGIG (reference sequence). This CDR3 region has 12 residues. V was shortened by 2 bases and J by 1 base, with 6 bases between the two germline ends. CDR3 sequence: CAWSLGSYEQYF. The DNA of the CDR3 is TGTGCCTGGAGTCTGGGGTCCTACGAGCAGTACTTC.

This clonotype was seen a single time. The V call is TRBV5-1, the J call TRBJ2-5; unclear D gene. The CDR3 runs 13 residues. The germline V gene encodes CDR1 SGHRS and CDR2 YFSETQ. Between the trimmed V and J ends, which lost 0 bases and 5 bases, there was a span of 8 bases. CDR3 nucleotide sequence: TGCGCCAGCAGCTTGGCGCTGGAGGAGACCCAGTACTTC. Translation: CASSLALEETQYF.

This clonotype was seen only a few times. V is TRBV7-8 and J is TRBJ1-5; no definite D call. This CDR3 has 15 residues. Trimming took 4 bases from V and 3 from J, leaving 13 bases between them. CDR1 is SGHVS and CDR2 is FQNEAQ in the germline V gene. CDR3 region: CASSSSWTSNQPQHF. Written as DNA, the CDR3 is TGTGCCAGCAGCTCTTCCTGGACTTCCAATCAGCCCCAGCATTTT. The entire variable domain, with the rest obtained from reference TRBV7-8 and TRBJ1-5, is as follows: GAGVSQSPRYKVAKRGQDVALRCDPISGHVSLFWYQQALGQGPEFLTYFQNEAQLDKSGLPSDRFFAERPEGSVSTLKIQRTQQEDSAVYLCASSSSWTSNQPQHFGDGTRLSIL.

Of note for this clonotype: The CDR3 carries no conserved terminal phenylalanine or tryptophan, so it likely arises from a read error. The chain links TRBV20-1 to TRBJ2-3; D is uncertain. V was pared by 0 bases and J by 2 bases, with 3 bases between. The CDR3 loop spans 12 amino acids. Germline lookup yields CDR1 DFQATT and CDR2 SNEGSKA (reference sequence). The CDR3 DNA sequence: TGCAGTGCTAGAGACAACACAGATACGCAGTATTTA. This sequence encodes CSARDNTDTQYL.

This clonotype was counted a few times. This chain joins TRBV4-3 and TRBJ2-1; 7 nucleotides agree with TRBD2. After removal of 1 base from V and 4 bases from J, the junction contained 7 bases not matched to a gene. Per germline, CDR1 LGHNA and CDR2 YSLEER. The length of the CDR3 is 16 residues. CDR3 loop: CASSQGGRESYNEQFF. CDR3 nucleotides: TGCGCCAGCAGCCAAGGAGGGAGGGAGTCTTACAATGAGCAGTTCTTC.

The chain combines TRBV29-1 with TRBJ1-5; D unresolved. The V gene lost 4 bases and the J gene lost 7 bases, with 14 bases spanning the gap. The CDR3 length is 13 residues. Germline loops: CDR1 SQVTM, CDR2 ANQGSEA. CDR3 region: CSVGGDIGQPQHF. The CDR3 nucleotides are TGCAGCGTTGGAGGCGACATTGGGCAGCCCCAGCATTTT.

For this clonotype: A read error may account for a junction end that differs from germline. The genes are TRBV20-1 and TRBJ2-5; possible D gene TRBD2, 5 bases. Germline V CDR1 and CDR2: DFQATT, SNEGSKA (reference sequence). This CDR3 spans 13 amino acids. The CDR3 loop reads CSAPRRGWETQCF. Here the CDR3 DNA reads TGCAGTGCTCCCCGTCGAGGTTGGGAGACCCAGTGCTTC.

This clonotype was counted between two and nine times. The rearrangement uses TRBV12-3 or TRBV12-4 and TRBJ1-4; D is perhaps TRBD1 (6 bases). The CDR3 has 13 amino acids. The ends were cut back, 7 bases at V and 7 bases at J, with 13 bases in the middle. The CDR3 nucleotides are TGTGCCAGCACGGGGGCACGGGGTGAAAAACTGTTTTTT. Protein sequence: CASTGARGEKLFF.

The CDR3: CASSAGVTGTDQETQYF. DNA for the CDR3: TGTGCCAGCAGCGCCGGCGTTACCGGGACAGACCAAGAGACCCAGTACTTC. The chain links TRBV5-6 to TRBJ2-5, with 7 positions matching TRBD1. The CDR3 has 17 residues. In germline, CDR1 is SGHDT, CDR2 YYEEEE. Trimming at V came to 4 bases and at J to 0 bases, leaving 12 bases not matched to a gene.

This clonotype has at least ten counts. The chain has TRBV10-3 and TRBJ1-5; D unresolved. The CDR3 spans 15 residues. Germline V CDR1 and CDR2: ENHRY, SYGVKD. V was trimmed by 4 bases and J by 0 bases, leaving 10 bases between them. Written as DNA, the CDR3 is TGTGCCATCAGTGGTAGCAGGCTTAGCAATCAGCCCCAGCATTTT. This sequence encodes CAISGSRLSNQPQHF.

CDR3 sequence: CSARGTTDTQYF. The CDR3 bases are TGCAGTGCTAGAGGAACTACAGATACGCAGTATTTT. This chain uses TRBV20-1 with TRBJ2-3, with D unresolved. Germline V CDR1 and CDR2: DFQATT, SNEGSKA (reference sequence). With 1 base removed from V and 3 bases from J, the gap between germline ends came to 5 bases. The CDR3 sequence is 12 residues long.